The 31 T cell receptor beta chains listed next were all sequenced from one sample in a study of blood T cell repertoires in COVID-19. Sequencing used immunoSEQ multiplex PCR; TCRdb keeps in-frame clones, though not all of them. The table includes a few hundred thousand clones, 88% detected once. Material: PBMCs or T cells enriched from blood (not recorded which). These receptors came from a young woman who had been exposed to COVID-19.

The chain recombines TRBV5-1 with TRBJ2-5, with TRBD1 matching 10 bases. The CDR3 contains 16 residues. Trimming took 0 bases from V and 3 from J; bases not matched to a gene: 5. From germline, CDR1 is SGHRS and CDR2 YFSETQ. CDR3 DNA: TGCGCCAGCAGCTTGGGACCCGGGACAGGGGAAGAGACCCAGTACTTC. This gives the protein CASSLGPGTGEETQYF.

The CDR3 DNA is TGTGCCAGCAGCTTCCCGGTGGGGGAGGGGTACACCGGGGAGCTGTTTTTT. It yields the protein CASSFPVGEGYTGELFF. This chain uses TRBV7-8 with TRBJ2-2; 7 bases map to TRBD2. V trimming: 3 bases; J trimming: 3 bases; junction bases outside the gene matches: 10. The CDR3 has 17 amino acids. Germline V gene sequence: CDR1 SGHVS, CDR2 FQNEAQ.

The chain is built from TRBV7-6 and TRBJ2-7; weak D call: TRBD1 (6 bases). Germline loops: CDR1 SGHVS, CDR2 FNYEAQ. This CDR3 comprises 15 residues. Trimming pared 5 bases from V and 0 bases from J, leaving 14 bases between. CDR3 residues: CASSPTGSSSYEQYF. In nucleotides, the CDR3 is TGTGCCAGCAGCCCGACAGGCAGCAGCTCCTACGAGCAGTACTTC.

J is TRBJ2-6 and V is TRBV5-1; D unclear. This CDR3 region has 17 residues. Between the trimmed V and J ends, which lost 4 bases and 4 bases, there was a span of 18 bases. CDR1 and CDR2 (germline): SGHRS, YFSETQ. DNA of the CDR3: TGCGCCAGCAGCCATGAAGAGTGGGCGCGCGGGGCCAACGTCCTGACTTTC. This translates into CASSHEEWARGANVLTF.

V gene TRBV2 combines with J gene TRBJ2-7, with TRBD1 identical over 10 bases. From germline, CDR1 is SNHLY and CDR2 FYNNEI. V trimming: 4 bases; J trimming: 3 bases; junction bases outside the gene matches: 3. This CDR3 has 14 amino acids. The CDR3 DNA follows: TGTGCCAGCAGTGTGGACAGGGGGGACTACGAGCAGTACTTC. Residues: CASSVDRGDYEQYF.

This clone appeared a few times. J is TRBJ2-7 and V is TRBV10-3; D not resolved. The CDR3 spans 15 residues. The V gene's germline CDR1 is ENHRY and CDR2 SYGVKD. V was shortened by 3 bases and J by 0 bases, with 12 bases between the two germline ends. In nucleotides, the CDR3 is TGTGCCATCAGTGAATCCCAGGCAGACTCCTACGAGCAGTACTTC. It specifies CAISESQADSYEQYF.

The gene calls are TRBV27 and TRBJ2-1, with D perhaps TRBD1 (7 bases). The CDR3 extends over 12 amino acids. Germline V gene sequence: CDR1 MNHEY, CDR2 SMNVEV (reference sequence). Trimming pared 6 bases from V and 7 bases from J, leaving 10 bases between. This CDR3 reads CASRAGGNEQFF. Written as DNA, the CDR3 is TGTGCCAGCAGGGCAGGGGGGAATGAGCAGTTCTTC.

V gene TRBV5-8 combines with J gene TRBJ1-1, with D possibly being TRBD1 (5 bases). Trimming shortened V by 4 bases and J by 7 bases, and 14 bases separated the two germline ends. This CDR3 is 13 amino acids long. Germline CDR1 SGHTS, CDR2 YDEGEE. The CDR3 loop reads CASSLRTRIEAFF. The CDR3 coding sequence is TGTGCCAGCAGCCTAAGGACAAGGATTGAAGCTTTCTTT.

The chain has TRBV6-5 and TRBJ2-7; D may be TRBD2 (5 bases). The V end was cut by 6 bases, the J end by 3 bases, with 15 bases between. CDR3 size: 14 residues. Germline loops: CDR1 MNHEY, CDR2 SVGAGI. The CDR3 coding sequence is TGTGCCAGCAGACGAGACATCGGGAACTACGAGCAGTACTTC. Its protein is CASRRDIGNYEQYF.

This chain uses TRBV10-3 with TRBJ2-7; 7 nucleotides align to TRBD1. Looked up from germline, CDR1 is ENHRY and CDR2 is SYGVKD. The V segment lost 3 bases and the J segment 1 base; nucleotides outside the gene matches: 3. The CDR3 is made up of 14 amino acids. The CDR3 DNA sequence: TGTGCCATCAGTGAAGGGGACAGATCCTACGAGCAGTACTTC. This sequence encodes CAISEGDRSYEQYF.

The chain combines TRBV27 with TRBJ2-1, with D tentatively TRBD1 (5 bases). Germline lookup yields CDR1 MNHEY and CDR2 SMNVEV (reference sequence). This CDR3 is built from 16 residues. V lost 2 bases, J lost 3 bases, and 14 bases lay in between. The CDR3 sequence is CASSLILAGHYNEQFF. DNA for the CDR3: TGTGCCAGCAGTTTAATTCTGGCAGGGCACTACAATGAGCAGTTCTTC.

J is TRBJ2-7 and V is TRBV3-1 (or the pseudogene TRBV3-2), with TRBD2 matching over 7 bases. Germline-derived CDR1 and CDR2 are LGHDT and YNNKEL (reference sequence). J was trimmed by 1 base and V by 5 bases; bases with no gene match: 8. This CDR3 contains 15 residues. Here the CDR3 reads CASSSSGWGSYEQYF. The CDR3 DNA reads TGTGCCAGCAGCTCTAGCGGCTGGGGGTCCTACGAGCAGTACTTC.

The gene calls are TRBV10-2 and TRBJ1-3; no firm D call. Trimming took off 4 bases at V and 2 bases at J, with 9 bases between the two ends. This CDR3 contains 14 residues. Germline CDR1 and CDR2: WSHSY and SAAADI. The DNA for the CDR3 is TGCGCCAGCAGTGTAGCGGGCGCTGGAAACACCATATATTTT. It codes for CASSVAGAGNTIYF.

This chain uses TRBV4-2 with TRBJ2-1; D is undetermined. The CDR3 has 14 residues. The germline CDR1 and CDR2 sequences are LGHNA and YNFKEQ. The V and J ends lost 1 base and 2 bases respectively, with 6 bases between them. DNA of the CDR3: TGTGCCAGCAGCCAAGTTCAGGCCTACAATGAGCAGTTCTTC. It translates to CASSQVQAYNEQFF.

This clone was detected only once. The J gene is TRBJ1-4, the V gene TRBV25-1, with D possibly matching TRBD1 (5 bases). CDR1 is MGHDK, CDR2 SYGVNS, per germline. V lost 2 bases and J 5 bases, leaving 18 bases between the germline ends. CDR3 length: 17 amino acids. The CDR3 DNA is TGTGCCAGCAGTGAAGGGGGTTTGGGGACTAGGAATGAAAAACTGTTTTTT. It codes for CASSEGGLGTRNEKLFF.

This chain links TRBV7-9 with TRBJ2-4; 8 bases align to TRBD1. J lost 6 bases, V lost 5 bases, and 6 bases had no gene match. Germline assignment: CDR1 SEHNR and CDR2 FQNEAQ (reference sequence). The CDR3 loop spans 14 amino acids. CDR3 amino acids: CASSRGQGGNIQYF. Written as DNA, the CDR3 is TGTGCCAGCAGCCGAGGACAGGGCGGAAACATTCAGTACTTC.

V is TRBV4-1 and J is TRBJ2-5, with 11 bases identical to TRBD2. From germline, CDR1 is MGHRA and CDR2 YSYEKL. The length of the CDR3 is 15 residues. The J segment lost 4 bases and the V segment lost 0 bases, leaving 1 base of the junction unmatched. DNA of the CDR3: TGCGCCAGCAGCCAAGAAGGGACTAGCGGAGAGACCCAGTACTTC. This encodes CASSQEGTSGETQYF.

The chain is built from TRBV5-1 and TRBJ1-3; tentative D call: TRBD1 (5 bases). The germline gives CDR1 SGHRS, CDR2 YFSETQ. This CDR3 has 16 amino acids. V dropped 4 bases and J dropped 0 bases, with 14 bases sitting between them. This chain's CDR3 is CASSTTTGSSGNTIYF. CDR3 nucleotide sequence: TGCGCCAGCAGCACCACTACAGGAAGCTCTGGAAACACCATATATTTT.

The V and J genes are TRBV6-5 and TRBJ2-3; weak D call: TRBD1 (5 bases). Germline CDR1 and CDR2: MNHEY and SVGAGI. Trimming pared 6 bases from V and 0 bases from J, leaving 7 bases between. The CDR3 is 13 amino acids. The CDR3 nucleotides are TGTGCCAGCAGACGACAGAGCACAGATACGCAGTATTTT. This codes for CASRRQSTDTQYF.

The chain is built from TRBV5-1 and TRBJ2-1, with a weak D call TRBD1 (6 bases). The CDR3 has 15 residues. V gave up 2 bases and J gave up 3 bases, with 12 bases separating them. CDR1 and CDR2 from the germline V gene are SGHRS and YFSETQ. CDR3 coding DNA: TGCGCCAGCAGCTTAGTTCCGGACAGCTACAATGAGCAGTTCTTC. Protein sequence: CASSLVPDSYNEQFF.

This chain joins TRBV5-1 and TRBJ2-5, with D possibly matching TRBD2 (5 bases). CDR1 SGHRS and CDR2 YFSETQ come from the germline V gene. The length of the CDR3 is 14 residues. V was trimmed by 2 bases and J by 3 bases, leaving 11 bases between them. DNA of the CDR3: TGCGCCAGCAGCTTAACTAGGGTGGAAGAGACCCAGTACTTC. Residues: CASSLTRVEETQYF.

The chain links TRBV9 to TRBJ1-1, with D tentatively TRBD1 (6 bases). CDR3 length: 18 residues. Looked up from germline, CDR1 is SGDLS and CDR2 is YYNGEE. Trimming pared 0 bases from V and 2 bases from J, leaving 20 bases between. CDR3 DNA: TGTGCCAGCAGCGTAGAAGGGAATGCAGGGGCGCTAAACACTGAAGCTTTCTTT. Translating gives CASSVEGNAGALNTEAFF.

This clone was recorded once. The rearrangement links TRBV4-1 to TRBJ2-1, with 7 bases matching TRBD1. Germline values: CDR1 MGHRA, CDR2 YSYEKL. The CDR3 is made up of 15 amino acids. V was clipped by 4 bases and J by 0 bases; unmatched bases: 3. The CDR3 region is CASSRGQSSYNEQFF. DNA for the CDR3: TGCGCCAGCAGCCGGGGACAGAGCTCCTACAATGAGCAGTTCTTC.

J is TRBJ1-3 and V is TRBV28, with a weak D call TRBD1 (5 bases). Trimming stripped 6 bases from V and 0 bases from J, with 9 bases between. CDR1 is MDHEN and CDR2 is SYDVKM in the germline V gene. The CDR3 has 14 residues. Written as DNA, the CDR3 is TGTGCCAGCAGCCCGGGGGGCTCTGGAAACACCATATATTTT. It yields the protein CASSPGGSGNTIYF.

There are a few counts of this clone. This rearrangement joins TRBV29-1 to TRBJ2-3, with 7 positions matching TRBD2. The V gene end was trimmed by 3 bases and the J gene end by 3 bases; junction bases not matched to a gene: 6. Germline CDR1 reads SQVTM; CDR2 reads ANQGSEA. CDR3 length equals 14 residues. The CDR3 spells CSVERGGSTDTQYF. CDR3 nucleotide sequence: TGCAGCGTTGAGCGCGGGGGAAGTACAGATACGCAGTATTTT.

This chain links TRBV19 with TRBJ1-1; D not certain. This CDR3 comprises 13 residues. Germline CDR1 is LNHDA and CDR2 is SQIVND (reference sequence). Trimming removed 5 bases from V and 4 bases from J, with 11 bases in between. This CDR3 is CASSETRSTEAFF. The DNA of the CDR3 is TGTGCCAGTAGTGAAACCCGCAGCACTGAAGCTTTCTTT.

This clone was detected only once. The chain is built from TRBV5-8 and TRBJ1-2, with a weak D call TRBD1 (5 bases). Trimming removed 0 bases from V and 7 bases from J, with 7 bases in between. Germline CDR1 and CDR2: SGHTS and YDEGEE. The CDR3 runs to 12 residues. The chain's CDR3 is CASSLVRGGYTF. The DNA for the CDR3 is TGTGCCAGCAGCTTGGTAAGGGGTGGCTACACCTTC.

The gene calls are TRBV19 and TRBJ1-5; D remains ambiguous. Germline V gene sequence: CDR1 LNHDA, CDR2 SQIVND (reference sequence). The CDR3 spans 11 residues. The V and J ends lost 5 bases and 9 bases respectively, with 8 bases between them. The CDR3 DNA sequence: TGTGCCAGTAGTGCGGGAGGGCCCCAGCATTTT. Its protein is CASSAGGPQHF.

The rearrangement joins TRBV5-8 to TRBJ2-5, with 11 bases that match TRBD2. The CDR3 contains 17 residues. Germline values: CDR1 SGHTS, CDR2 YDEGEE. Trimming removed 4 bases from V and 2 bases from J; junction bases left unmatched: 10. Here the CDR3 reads CASSPTGTSGFQETQYF. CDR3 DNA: TGTGCCAGCAGCCCGACCGGGACTAGCGGATTTCAAGAGACCCAGTACTTC.

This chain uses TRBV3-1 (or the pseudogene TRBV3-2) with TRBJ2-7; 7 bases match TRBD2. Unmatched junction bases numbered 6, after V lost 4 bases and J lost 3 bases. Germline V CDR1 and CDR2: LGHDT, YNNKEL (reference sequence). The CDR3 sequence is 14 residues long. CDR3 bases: TGTGCCAGCAGCCCGGGACTACCGGTCTACGAGCAGTACTTC. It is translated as CASSPGLPVYEQYF.

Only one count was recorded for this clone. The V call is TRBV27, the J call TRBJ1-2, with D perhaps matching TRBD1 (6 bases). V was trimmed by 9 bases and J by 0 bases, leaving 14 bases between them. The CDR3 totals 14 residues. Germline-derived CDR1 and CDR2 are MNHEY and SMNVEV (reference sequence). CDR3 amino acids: CASGGAGANYGYTF. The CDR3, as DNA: TGTGCCAGTGGGGGGGCAGGAGCTAACTATGGCTACACCTTC.